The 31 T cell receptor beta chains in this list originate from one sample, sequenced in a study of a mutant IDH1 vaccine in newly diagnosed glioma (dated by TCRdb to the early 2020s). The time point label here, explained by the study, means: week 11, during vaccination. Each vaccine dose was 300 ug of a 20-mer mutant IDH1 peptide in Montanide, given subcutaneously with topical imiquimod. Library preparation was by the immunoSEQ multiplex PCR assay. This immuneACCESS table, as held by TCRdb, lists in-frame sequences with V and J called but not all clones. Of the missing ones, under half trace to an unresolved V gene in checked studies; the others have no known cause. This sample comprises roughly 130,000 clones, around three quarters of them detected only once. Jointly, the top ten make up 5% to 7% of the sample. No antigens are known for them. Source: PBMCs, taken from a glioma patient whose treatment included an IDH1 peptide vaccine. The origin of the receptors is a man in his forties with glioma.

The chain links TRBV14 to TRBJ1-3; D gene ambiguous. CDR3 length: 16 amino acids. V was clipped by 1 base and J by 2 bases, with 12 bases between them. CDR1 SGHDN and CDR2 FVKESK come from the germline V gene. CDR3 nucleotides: TGTGCCAGCAGCCAAGCGGGCGCAGGCCCTGGAAACACCATATATTTT. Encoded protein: CASSQAGAGPGNTIYF.

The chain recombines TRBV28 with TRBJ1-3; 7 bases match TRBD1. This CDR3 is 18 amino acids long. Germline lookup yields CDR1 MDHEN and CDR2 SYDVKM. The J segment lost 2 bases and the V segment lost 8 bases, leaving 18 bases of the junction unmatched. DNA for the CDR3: TGTGCCAGCCGAGTTTGGGGCCAGCGGGACAGTACTGGAAACACCATATATTTT. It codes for CASRVWGQRDSTGNTIYF.

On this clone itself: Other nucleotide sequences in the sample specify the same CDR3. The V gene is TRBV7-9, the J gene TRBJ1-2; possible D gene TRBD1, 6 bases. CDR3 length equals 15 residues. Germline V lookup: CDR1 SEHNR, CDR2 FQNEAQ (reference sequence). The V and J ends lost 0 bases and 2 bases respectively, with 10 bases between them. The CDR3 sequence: CASSLAVQGNYGYTF. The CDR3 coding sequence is TGTGCCAGCAGCTTAGCGGTTCAGGGGAACTATGGCTACACCTTC.

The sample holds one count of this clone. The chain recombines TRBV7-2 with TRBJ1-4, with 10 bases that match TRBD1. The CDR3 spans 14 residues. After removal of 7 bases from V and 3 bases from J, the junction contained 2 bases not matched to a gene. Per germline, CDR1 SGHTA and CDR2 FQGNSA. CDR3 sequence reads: CASTGTGANEKLFF. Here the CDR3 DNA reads TGTGCCAGCACCGGGACAGGGGCTAATGAAAAACTGTTTTTT. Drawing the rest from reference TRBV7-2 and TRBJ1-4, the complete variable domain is GAGVSQSPSNKVTEKGKDVELRCDPISGHTALYWYRQSLGQGLEFLIYFQGNSAPDKSGLPSDRFSAERTGGSVSTLTIQRTQQEDSAVYLCASTGTGANEKLFFGSGTQLSVL.

Written as DNA, the CDR3 is TGCGCCAGCAGGGCGCCGCTTCATGGGATTAAGAGTGGGGGGGTTGGCAATCAGCCCCAGCATTTT. Residues: CASRAPLHGIKSGGVGNQPQHF. V usage is TRBV23-1 and J usage is TRBJ1-5; D may be TRBD1 (5 bases). TRBV23-1 is given ORF status, its function remaining uncertain. The V end lost 6 bases, the J end lost 2 bases, and 35 bases lay between the germline ends. This CDR3 contains 22 residues.

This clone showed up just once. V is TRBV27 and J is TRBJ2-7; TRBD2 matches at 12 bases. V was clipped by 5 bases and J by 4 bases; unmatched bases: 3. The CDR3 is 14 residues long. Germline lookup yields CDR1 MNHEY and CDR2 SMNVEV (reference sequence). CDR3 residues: CASSLLAGGYEQYF. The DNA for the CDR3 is TGTGCCAGCAGTCTCCTAGCGGGGGGGTACGAGCAGTACTTC.

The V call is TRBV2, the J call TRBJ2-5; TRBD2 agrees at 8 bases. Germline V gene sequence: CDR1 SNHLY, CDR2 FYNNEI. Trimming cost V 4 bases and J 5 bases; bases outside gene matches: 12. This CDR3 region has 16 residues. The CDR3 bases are TGTGCCAGCAGTGTAGGGTCCAGCGGGGGCTCGGAGACCCAGTACTTC. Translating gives CASSVGSSGGSETQYF.

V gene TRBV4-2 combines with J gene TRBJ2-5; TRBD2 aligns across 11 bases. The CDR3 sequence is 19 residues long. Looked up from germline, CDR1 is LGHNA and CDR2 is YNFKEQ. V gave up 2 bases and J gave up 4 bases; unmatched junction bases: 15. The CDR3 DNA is TGTGCCAGCAGCCAACCTCCGGGTAGCGGGGGGGCCGGGAGAGAGACCCAGTACTTC. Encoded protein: CASSQPPGSGGAGRETQYF.

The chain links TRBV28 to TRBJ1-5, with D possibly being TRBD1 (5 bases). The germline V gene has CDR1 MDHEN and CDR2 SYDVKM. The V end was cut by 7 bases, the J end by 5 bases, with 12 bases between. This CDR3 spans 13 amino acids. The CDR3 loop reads CASTWGRDQPQHF. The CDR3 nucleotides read TGTGCCAGCACCTGGGGCAGGGATCAGCCCCAGCATTTT. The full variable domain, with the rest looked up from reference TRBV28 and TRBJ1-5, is DVKVTQSSRYLVKRTGEKVFLECVQDMDHENMFWYRQDPGLGLRLIYFSYDVKMKEKGDIPEGYSVSREKKERFSLILESASTNQTSMYLCASTWGRDQPQHFGDGTRLSIL.

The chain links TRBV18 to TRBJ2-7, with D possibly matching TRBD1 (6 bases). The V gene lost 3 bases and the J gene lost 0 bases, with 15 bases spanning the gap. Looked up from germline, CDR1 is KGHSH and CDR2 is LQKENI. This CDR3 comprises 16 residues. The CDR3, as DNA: TGTGCCAGCTCACCCGACCCCGGACAGTTCTCCTACGAGCAGTACTTC. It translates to CASSPDPGQFSYEQYF.

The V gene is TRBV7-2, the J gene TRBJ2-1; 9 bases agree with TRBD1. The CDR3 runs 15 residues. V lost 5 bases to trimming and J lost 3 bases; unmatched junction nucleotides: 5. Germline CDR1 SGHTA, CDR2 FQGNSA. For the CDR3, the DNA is TGTGCCAGCAGCCCGGACAGGGGAGGCTACAATGAGCAGTTCTTC. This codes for CASSPDRGGYNEQFF.

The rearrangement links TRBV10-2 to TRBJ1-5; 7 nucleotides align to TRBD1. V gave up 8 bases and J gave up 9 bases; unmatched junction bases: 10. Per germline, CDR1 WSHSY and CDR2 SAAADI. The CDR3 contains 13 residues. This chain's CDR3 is CASALYRGVPQHF. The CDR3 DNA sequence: TGCGCCAGCGCTTTATACAGGGGCGTGCCCCAGCATTTT.

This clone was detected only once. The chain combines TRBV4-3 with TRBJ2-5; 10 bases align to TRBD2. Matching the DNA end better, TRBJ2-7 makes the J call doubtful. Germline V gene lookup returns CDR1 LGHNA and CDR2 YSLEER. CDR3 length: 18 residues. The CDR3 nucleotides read TGCGCCAGCAGCCAAGAGGGGGATAGTAGCGGGAGGCACTACGAGCAGTACTTC. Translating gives CASSQEGDSSGRHYEQYF.

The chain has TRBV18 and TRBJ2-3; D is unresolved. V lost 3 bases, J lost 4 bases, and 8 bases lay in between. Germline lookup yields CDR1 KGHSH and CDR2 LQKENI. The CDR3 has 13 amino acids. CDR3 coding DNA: TGTGCCAGCTCACCCACGTTAGCAGATACGCAGTATTTT. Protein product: CASSPTLADTQYF.

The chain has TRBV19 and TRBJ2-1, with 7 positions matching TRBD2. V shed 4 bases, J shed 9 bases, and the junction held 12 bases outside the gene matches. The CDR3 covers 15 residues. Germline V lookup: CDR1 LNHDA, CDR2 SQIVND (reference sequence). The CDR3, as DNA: TGTGCCAGTAGTAGTGTGGCGGGAGTACTCGGTGAGCAGTTCTTC. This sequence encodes CASSSVAGVLGEQFF.

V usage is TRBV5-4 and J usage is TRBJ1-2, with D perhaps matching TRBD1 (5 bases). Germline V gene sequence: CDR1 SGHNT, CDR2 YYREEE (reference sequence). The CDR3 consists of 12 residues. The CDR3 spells CAHSRQGGGYTF. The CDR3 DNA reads TGTGCTCACTCGCGGCAGGGAGGTGGCTACACCTTC.

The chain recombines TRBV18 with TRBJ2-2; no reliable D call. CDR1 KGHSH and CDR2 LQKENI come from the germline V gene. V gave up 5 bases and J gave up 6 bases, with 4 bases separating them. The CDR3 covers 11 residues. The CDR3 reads CASSSPGELFF. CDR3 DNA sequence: TGTGCCAGCTCATCCCCCGGGGAGCTGTTTTTT.

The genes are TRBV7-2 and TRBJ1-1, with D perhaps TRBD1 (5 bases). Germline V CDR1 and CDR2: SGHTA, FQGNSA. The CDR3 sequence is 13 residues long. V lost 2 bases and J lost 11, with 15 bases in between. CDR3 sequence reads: CASSLKTVWEAFF. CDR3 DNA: TGTGCCAGCAGCTTAAAGACAGTTTGGGAGGCTTTCTTT.

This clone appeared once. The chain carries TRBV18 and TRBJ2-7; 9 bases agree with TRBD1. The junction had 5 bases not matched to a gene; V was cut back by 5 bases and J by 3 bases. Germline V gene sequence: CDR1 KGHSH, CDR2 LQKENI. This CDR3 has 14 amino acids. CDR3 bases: TGTGCCAGCTCAGCGGGACAGGGCCTCTACGAGCAGTACTTC. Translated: CASSAGQGLYEQYF.

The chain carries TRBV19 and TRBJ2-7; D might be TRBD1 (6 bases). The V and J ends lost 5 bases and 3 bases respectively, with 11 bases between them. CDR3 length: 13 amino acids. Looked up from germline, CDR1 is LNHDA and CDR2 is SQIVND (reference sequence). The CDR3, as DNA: TGTGCCAGTAGTCGGGCCAGGGGCTACGAGCAGTACTTC. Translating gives CASSRARGYEQYF. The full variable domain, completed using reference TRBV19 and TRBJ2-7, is DGGITQSPKYLFRKEGQNVTLSCEQNLNHDAMYWYRQDPGQGLRLIYYSQIVNDFQKGDIAEGYSVSREKKESFPLTVTSAQKNPTAFYLCASSRARGYEQYFGPGTRLTVT.

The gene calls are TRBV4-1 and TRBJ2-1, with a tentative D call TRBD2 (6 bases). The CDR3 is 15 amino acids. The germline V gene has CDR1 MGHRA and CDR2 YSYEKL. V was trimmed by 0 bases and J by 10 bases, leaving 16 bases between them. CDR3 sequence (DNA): TGCGCCAGCAGCCAAGATCGGGAGCGCGGGGAGGAGCAGTTCTTC. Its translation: CASSQDRERGEEQFF.

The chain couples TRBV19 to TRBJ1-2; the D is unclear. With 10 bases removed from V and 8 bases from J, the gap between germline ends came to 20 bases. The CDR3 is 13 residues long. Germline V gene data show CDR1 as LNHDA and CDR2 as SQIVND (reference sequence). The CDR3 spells CATTTGPGEGYTF. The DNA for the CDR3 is TGTGCCACTACAACCGGGCCTGGAGAGGGCTACACCTTC.

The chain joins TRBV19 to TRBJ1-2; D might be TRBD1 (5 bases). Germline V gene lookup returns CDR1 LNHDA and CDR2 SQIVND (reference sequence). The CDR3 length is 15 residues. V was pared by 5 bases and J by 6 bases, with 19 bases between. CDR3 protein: CASSGGFGQIDGYTF. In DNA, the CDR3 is TGTGCCAGTAGTGGAGGGTTTGGACAAATAGATGGCTACACCTTC.

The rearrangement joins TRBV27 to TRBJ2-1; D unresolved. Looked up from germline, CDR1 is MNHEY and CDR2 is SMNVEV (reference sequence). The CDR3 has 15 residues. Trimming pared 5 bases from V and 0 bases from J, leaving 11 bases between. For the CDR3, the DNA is TGTGCCAGCAGTCCCCGACCCGTCTCCTACAATGAGCAGTTCTTC. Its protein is CASSPRPVSYNEQFF.

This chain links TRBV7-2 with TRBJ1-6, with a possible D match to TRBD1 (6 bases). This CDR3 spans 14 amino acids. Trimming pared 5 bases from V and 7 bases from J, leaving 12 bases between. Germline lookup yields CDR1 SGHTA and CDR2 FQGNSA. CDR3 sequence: CASSLGAFNSPLHF. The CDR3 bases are TGTGCCAGCAGCCTGGGGGCGTTCAATTCACCCCTCCACTTT.

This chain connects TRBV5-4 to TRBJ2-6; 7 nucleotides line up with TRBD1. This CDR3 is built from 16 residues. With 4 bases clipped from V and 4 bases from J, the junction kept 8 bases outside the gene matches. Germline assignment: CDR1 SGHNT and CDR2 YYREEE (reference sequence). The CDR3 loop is CASSRRGGEGANVLTF. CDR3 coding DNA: TGTGCCAGCAGCCGCCGAGGGGGCGAAGGGGCCAACGTCCTGACTTTC.

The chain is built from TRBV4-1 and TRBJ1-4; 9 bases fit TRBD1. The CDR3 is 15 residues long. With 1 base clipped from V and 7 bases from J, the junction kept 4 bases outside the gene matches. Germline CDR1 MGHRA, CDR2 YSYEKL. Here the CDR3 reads CASSQVGQGSEKLFF. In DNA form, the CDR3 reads TGCGCCAGCAGCCAAGTAGGACAGGGGAGTGAAAAACTGTTTTTT.

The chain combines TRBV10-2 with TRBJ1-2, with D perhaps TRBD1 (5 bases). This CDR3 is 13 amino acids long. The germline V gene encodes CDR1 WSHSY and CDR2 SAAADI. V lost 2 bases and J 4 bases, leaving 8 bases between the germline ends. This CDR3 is CASSEGQGYGYTF. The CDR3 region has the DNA TGCGCCAGCAGTGAGGGGCAGGGCTATGGCTACACCTTC.

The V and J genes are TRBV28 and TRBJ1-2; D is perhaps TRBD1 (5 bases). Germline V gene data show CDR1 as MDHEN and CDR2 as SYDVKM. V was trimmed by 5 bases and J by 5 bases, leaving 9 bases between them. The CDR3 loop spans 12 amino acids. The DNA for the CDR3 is TGTGCCAGCAGTCCCGACAGATATGGCTACACCTTC. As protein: CASSPDRYGYTF.

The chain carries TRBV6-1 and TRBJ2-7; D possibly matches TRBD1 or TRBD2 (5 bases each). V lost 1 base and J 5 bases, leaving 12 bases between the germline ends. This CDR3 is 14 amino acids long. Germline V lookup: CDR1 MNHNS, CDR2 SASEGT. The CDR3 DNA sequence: TGTGCCAGCAGTGAAGGGGGGATAAACGACGAGCAGTACTTC. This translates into CASSEGGINDEQYF.

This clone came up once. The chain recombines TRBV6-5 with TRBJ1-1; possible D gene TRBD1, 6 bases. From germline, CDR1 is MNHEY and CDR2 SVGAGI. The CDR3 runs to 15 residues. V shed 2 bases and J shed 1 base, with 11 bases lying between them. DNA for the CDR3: TGTGCCAGCAGTTACCTGAGGGGGGCGAACACTGAAGCTTTCTTT. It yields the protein CASSYLRGANTEAFF.